A selection of T cell receptor beta chains follows, all from one sample in a study of cytomegalovirus exposure and HLA in healthy donors. Repertoires were generated with immunoSEQ multiplex PCR, while TCRdb's copy carries only in-frame clones and drops some. The sample includes some 89,000 clones, around four fifths of them seen just once. The sequencing sample was made of PBMCs. The receptor source for this set is a woman aged 35 to 49 in good health and CMV-seropositive. Each CDR3 is given with its conserved first and last residue. The D gene is left open where the match is weak. The size field is filled for only some rows; it gives once, few, many or a size class.

J | size | D | V | length | DNA | CDR3
TRBJ2-1 | . | TRBD1 | TRBV28 | 15 | TGTGCCAGCAGTTCAACCGGGACAGCCTACAATGAGCAGTTCTTC | CASSSTGTAYNEQFF
TRBJ2-5 | . | TRBD1 | TRBV5-4 | 15 | TGTGCCAGCAGCCCGAAAGACAGGGTCAAGGAGACCCAGTACTTC | CASSPKDRVKETQYF
TRBJ2-2 | . | . | TRBV5-4 | 14 | TGTGCCAGCAGCTATCGGGGTGGAACCGGGGAGCTGTTTTTT | CASSYRGGTGELFF
TRBJ1-1 | . | . | TRBV2 | 14 | TGTGCCAGCAGCCCCCTAGTGGTAAACACTGAAGCTTTCTTT | CASSPLVVNTEAFF
TRBJ1-3 | . | . | TRBV5-6 | 16 | TGTGCCAGCAACCGACAGAAAATTAGCTCTGGAAACACCATATATTTT | CASNRQKISSGNTIYF
TRBJ1-5 | . | . | TRBV4-1 | 16 | TGCGCCAGCAGCCGTAGGCTACAGGAACCCCCATGGCCCCAGCATTTT | CASSRRLQEPPWPQHF
TRBJ1-2 | . | . | TRBV9 | 13 | TGTGCCAGCAGCGTAGTAGGGGGCTATGGCTACACCTTC | CASSVVGGYGYTF
TRBJ1-2 | . | . | TRBV20-1 | 11 | TGCAGTGCTAGACAGGCCTATGGCTACACCTTC | CSARQAYGYTF
TRBJ2-1 | . | TRBD2 | TRBV7-3 | 16 | TGTGCCAGCAGCCAATTGACTAGCGGGAGATACAATGAGCAGTTCTTC | CASSQLTSGRYNEQFF
TRBJ2-5 | . | . | TRBV5-6 | 15 | TGTGCCAGCAGCTTGGGGAACGGGGTGGTAGAGACCCAGTACTTC | CASSLGNGVVETQYF
TRBJ2-3 | few | TRBD1 | TRBV30 | 12 | TGTGCCTGGGGGGACAGTGGTGGAACGCAGTATTTT | CAWGDSGGTQYF
TRBJ1-5 | . | . | TRBV2 | 14 | TGTGCCAGCAGGTCAGGACTTAGCAATCAGCCCCAGCATTTT | CASRSGLSNQPQHF
TRBJ2-7 | . | TRBD1 | TRBV28 | 15 | TGTGCCAGCATATATTCGACAGGGGGCAAGAACGAGCAGTACTTC | CASIYSTGGKNEQYF
TRBJ2-3 | . | TRBD2 | TRBV6-5 | 15 | TGTGCCAGCAGTTACGTAGCGGGAGAATCAGATACGCAGTATTTT | CASSYVAGESDTQYF
TRBJ2-2 | once | TRBD2 | TRBV2 | 14 | TGTGCCAGCTTAGCGGGACCAGCAACCGGGGAGCTGTTTTTT | CASLAGPATGELFF
TRBJ2-1 | . | . | TRBV6-5 | 13 | TGTGCCAGCAGTTCCCAGATGGGGAGTGAGCAGTTCTTC | CASSSQMGSEQFF
TRBJ2-6 | . | . | TRBV19 | 15 | TGTGCCAGTAGTAGTTCAGGGTCTGGGGCCAACGTCCTGACTTTC | CASSSSGSGANVLTF
TRBJ2-3 | . | TRBD2 | TRBV7-9 | 16 | TGTGCCAGCAGCCCGTGGACTAGCGGGAGCACAGATACGCAGTATTTT | CASSPWTSGSTDTQYF
TRBJ2-3 | few | . | TRBV9 | 15 | TGTGCCAGCAGCGATGGACTTTCTAGCACAGATACGCAGTATTTT | CASSDGLSSTDTQYF
TRBJ1-2 | . | . | TRBV5-6 | 14 | TGTGCCAGCAGCCCAGGGACAACTAACTATGGCTACACCTTC | CASSPGTTNYGYTF
TRBJ1-2 | . | . | TRBV28 | 13 | TGTGCCAGCAGTCCAACTCGAAGCTATGGCTACACCTTC | CASSPTRSYGYTF
TRBJ2-5 | . | . | TRBV5-1 | 15 | TGCGCCAGCAGCTTTAATGGGGGGTTTCAAGAGACCCAGTACTTC | CASSFNGGFQETQYF
TRBJ2-3 | . | . | TRBV27 | 14 | TGTGCCAGCAGTTTAAGAGGTGTCCGAAATACGCAGTATTTT | CASSLRGVRNTQYF
TRBJ1-1 | . | . | TRBV6-1 | 14 | TGTGCCAGCAGTGAAGCCGACGACAGGAATGAAGCTTTCTTT | CASSEADDRNEAFF
TRBJ2-1 | . | TRBD2 | TRBV11-2 | 15 | TGTGCCAGCAGCTTAGTACTAGCGCCCCACAATGAGCAGTTCTTC | CASSLVLAPHNEQFF
TRBJ2-7 | few | . | TRBV28 | 14 | TGTGCCAGCAGTTTGGTCCAGGGTATATACGAGCAGTACTTC | CASSLVQGIYEQYF
TRBJ2-5 | . | . | TRBV10-3 | 15 | TGTGCCATCAGTGAGGGCGGCGGCGGAAAAGAGACCCAGTACTTC | CAISEGGGGKETQYF
TRBJ1-1 | . | . | TRBV29-1 | 14 | TGCAGCGTTGGAACCAGAGTGGACTACACTGAAGCTTTCTTT | CSVGTRVDYTEAFF
TRBJ2-7 | . | . | TRBV2 | 11 | TGTGCCAGCAGGGGGCTCTACGAGCAGTACTTC | CASRGLYEQYF
TRBJ2-7 | . | TRBD2 | TRBV5-4 | 15 | TGTGCCAGCAGCGAAACTAGCGGGAGTTTTTACGAGCAGTACTTC | CASSETSGSFYEQYF
TRBJ2-7 | . | TRBD1 | TRBV28 | 14 | TGTGCCAGCAGTTTAGTCGACAGGGGGAACGAGCAGTACTTC | CASSLVDRGNEQYF
TRBJ2-3 | . | . | TRBV5-1 | 14 | TGCGCCTCATGTCCAGGGGCTAGCACAGATACGCAGTATTTT | CASCPGASTDTQYF
TRBJ2-1 | . | TRBD1 | TRBV6-5 | 14 | TGTGCCAGCAGTTCCCCCGGGACAGGGAATGAGCAGTTCTTC | CASSSPGTGNEQFF
TRBJ2-7 | few | TRBD2 | TRBV23-1 | 17 | TGCGCCAGCACCCAGTGGGGGGGGGAGGGCTTCTGTTACGAGCAGTACTTC | CASTQWGGEGFCYEQYF
TRBJ2-7 | . | . | TRBV6-1 | 14 | TGTGCCAGCGCCCCCAGCGGCAGCTCCTACGAGCAGTACTTC | CASAPSGSSYEQYF
TRBJ2-7 | . | . | TRBV6-1 | 12 | TGTGCCAGCAGTGGGGAGTTGGTAGAGCAGTACTTC | CASSGELVEQYF
TRBJ2-1 | . | TRBD2 | TRBV6-1 | 15 | TGTGCCAGCAAGCCCGGGACTAGCAGTTCGGATGAGCAGTTCTTC | CASKPGTSSSDEQFF
TRBJ2-1 | . | . | TRBV7-6 | 18 | TGTGCCAGCAGCTTAGACGACGCGGGAACCGGCGGGGACAATGAGCAGTTCTTC | CASSLDDAGTGGDNEQFF
TRBJ2-7 | . | TRBD1 | TRBV19 | 14 | TGTGCCAGTAGCATAGGACAGGGGATGGACGAGCAGTACTTC | CASSIGQGMDEQYF
TRBJ2-1 | . | . | TRBV15 | 16 | TGTGCCACCAGCAGAGCTAGGTTTTATTCCTACAATGAGCAGTTCTTC | CATSRARFYSYNEQFF
TRBJ1-5 | . | . | TRBV7-2 | 17 | TGTGCCAGCAGCTTAGCGCTAGGAGGAGATAGCAATCAGCCCCAGCATTTT | CASSLALGGDSNQPQHF
TRBJ2-3 | . | TRBD2 | TRBV5-1 | 14 | TGCGCCAGCAGCCCAGGCGGGGCGGGAGGGCCTCAGTATTTT | CASSPGGAGGPQYF
TRBJ1-1 | . | . | TRBV7-9 | 15 | TGTGCCAGCAGCTTAGTCCTCCCGGGGAACACTGAAGCTTTCTTT | CASSLVLPGNTEAFF
TRBJ2-5 | . | TRBD2 | TRBV6-1 | 14 | TGTGCCAGCAGTCTCGGGGGGGTCCAAGAGACCCAGTACTTC | CASSLGGVQETQYF
TRBJ2-1 | . | TRBD2 | TRBV5-1 | 16 | TGCGCCAGCAGCACATATCTAGCGGGGGGCATTAATGAGCAGTTCTTC | CASSTYLAGGINEQFF